The entry that follows covers one T cell receptor (beta chain) sequence. Its antigen is currently unknown. The data derive from a study of shared clonotypes between healthy human individuals. General observations from the study: Around 5% was the fraction of naive CD4 clonotypes found shared across four donors. Among non-shared clonotypes, generation probabilities were lower than among those shared by all four donors. The study drew on few donors, limiting represented genetic and exposure-history diversity.

CD45RO-negative, CCR7-selected cells formed the naive CD8 fraction, which excluded terminally differentiated effector memory CD45RA+ cells. Genomic DNA from each subset was divided evenly over several immunoSEQ plates. The assay was immunoSEQ multiplex PCR, and TCRdb's table has in-frame clones only and misses some. This table holds millions of clones, about 92% found once. The length of the CDR3 is 15 residues. Trimming cost V 1 base and J 4 bases, with 12 bases left between them. The germline V gene has CDR1 SGDLS and CDR2 YYNGEE. The receptor was isolated from a young man in good health. Some clones in this sample may be carry-over from other donors' samples. J is TRBJ2-1 and V is TRBV9; the D is unclear. Sequencing was carried out using naive CD8+ T cells from PBMCs. CDR3 loop: CASSVRVGLYNEQFF. The CDR3 DNA is TGTGCCAGCAGCGTACGTGTCGGCCTATACAATGAGCAGTTCTTC.